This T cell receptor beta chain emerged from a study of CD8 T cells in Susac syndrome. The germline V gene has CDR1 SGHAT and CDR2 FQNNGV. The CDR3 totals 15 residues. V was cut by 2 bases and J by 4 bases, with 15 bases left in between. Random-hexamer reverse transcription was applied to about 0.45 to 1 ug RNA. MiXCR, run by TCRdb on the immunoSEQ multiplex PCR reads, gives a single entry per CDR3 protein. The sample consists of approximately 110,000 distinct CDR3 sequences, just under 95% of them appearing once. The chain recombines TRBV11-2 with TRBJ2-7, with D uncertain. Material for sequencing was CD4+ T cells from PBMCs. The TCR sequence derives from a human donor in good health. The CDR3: CASSLFPSGDYEQYF. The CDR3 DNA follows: TGTGCCAGCAGCTTATTCCCTAGTGGGGATTACGAGCAGTACTTC.